The present entry profiles one T cell receptor beta chain with its context. Antigen unknown. The entry originates in a study of beta chain features in type 1 diabetes. Once sorted, every population was more than 95% pure. V was cut by 2 bases and J by 4 bases, with 10 bases left in between. The CDR3 contains 13 residues. Per the germline V gene, CDR1 is SGHDT and CDR2 is YYEEEE. Every isolated RNA sample was fully reverse transcribed, so sequencing captured expressed TCRB transcripts. The protocol was immunoSEQ multiplex PCR, while the TCRdb copy is restricted to in-frame clones and leaves out a portion. The data contain 810,000 or so clones, about a sixth of them singletons. Study-level results: Patients with type 1 diabetes showed fewer VDJ junction insertions and more deletions. Shorter TCRB CDR3s, moderately but significantly so, were found in Type 1 diabetes patients in all four CD4+ subsets. Equally in patients and controls, PCR might preferentially amplify shorter templates.

The sequence came from a woman younger than 35 in good health. The chain couples TRBV5-6 to TRBJ2-7; D is ambiguous. Specimen: naive CD4+ T cells from blood. Here the CDR3 reads CASSLGPEYEQYF. CDR3 bases: TGTGCCAGCAGCTTAGGTCCAGAATACGAGCAGTACTTC.